This TCR beta chain was captured by sequencing in a study of shared clonotypes between healthy human individuals. Using immunoSEQ multiplex PCR, the repertoire was profiled, and TCRdb retains in-frame clones only, with some absent. There are 300,000 to 400,000 clones in the sample; around 87% occur only once, and roughly 15% lies in the top ten. This clone was counted a single time. Germline V lookup: CDR1 SGHTA, CDR2 FQGNSA. The CDR3 length is 15 residues. Trimming removed 2 bases from V and 0 bases from J, with 9 bases in between. The gene calls are TRBV7-2 and TRBJ2-3; a weak D match, TRBD2 (5 bases). The sequencing sample was made of memory CD8+ T cells sorted from blood. The subset was: CD45RO+ cells pooled with CCR7-negative TemRA cells. The receptor was derived from a man aged 18 to 29 in good health. The CDR3 DNA sequence: TGTGCCAGCAGCTTACTAGCTGCTAGCACAGATACGCAGTATTTT. Its protein product is CASSLLAASTDTQYF.